This T cell receptor beta chain was captured in a study of cytomegalovirus exposure and HLA in healthy donors. With regard to this clone: What it binds is not known.

Germline assignment: CDR1 MNHNS and CDR2 SASEGT. This CDR3 region has 13 residues. V dropped 2 bases and J dropped 6 bases, with 10 bases sitting between them. Study-level points and caveats: From TCR beta sequences, most subjects' HLA-A and HLA-B alleles were reportedly predicted accurately. TCR beta V- and J-gene trimming was later associated with a missense DCLRE1C variant. Judged likely to be a sequencing artifact was a cluster of highly shared sequence variants. In a later analysis, CMV-associated beta chains were mostly HLA-associated, it appeared.

60 Vbeta and 13 Jbeta primers were used in PCR. Clones were read by immunoSEQ multiplex PCR, and TCRdb kept only the in-frame ones, dropping some. The table lists about 150,000 clones, around 70% of them singletons. The gene calls are TRBV6-1 and TRBJ1-2; tentative D call: TRBD1 (5 bases). The sequenced sample consisted of PBMCs. This TCR came from a man aged 25 to 40 in good health and CMV-seronegative. CDR3 region: CASSETGRDGYTF. The CDR3 DNA reads as TGTGCCAGCAGTGAAACGGGCAGGGATGGCTACACCTTC.